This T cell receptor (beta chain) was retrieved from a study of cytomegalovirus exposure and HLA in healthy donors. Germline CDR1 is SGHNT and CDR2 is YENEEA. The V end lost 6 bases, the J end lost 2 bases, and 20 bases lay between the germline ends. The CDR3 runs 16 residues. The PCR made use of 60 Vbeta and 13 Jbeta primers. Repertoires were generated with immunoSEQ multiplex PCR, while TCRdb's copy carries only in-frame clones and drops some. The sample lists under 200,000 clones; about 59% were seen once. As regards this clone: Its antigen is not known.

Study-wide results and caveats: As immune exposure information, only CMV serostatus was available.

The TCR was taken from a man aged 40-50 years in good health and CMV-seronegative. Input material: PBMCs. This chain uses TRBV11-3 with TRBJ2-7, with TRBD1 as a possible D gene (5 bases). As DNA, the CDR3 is TGTGCCAGCAGAAGAAGGTGGGCAGGGCCAACCTACGAGCAGTACTTC. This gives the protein CASRRRWAGPTYEQYF.